This T cell receptor beta chain was identified during a study of blood T cell repertoires in COVID-19. Sequencing was performed with immunoSEQ multiplex PCR; in TCRdb, only in-frame clones are kept and a portion is missing. Of fewer than 150,000 clones listed, about 83% were seen once; the top ten hold approximately 4%. Per germline, CDR1 SGHAT and CDR2 FQDESV (reference sequence). The CDR3 has 14 residues. V was pared by 2 bases and J by 5 bases, with 12 bases between. This TCR came from a woman aged 40 to 50 with acute or convalescent COVID-19. Specimen: peripheral blood. This sequence joins TRBV11-1 and TRBJ1-2, with unresolved D. The CDR3 region is CASSLQATGYGYTF. Written as DNA, the CDR3 is TGTGCCAGCAGCTTACAGGCCACGGGATATGGCTACACCTTC.